This T cell receptor (beta chain) was observed in a study of OX40 agonist ivuxolimab in advanced cancers. At the level of the study: Checkpoint inhibitors had been given previously to roughly 40% of patients.

Generated by immunoSEQ multiplex PCR, the TCRdb table keeps only in-frame clones and is missing some. The sample records about 13,000 clones, around 86% being singletons. With 4 bases clipped from V and 9 bases from J, the junction kept 6 bases outside the gene matches. CDR1 and CDR2 from the germline V gene are SGDLS and YYNGEE. The CDR3 length is 13 residues. V and J are TRBV9 and TRBJ2-2; 7 positions match TRBD1. The sequence was collected from an adult with an advanced solid tumor such as melanoma, head and neck, liver or kidney cancer. Sequenced here: CD4+ or CD8+ T cells sorted from blood, sampled in a trial of the OX40 agonist ivuxolimab. The DNA for the CDR3 is TGTGCCAGCAGCCAAGACAGGGATCGGGAGCTGTTTTTT. Its translation: CASSQDRDRELFF.